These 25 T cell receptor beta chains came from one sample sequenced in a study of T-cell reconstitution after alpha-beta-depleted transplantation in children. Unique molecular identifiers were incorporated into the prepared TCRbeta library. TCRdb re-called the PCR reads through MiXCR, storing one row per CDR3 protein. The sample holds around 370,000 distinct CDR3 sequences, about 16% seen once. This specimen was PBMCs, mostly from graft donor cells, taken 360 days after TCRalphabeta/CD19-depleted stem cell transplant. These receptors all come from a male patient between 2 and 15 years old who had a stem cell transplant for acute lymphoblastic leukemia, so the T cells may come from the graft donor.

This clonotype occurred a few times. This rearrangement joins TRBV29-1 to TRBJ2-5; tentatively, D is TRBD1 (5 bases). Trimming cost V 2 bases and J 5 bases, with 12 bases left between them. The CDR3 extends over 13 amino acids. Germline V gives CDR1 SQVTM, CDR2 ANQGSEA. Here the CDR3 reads CSVEMSGFETQYF. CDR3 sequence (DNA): TGCAGCGTTGAAATGTCAGGGTTCGAGACCCAGTACTTC.

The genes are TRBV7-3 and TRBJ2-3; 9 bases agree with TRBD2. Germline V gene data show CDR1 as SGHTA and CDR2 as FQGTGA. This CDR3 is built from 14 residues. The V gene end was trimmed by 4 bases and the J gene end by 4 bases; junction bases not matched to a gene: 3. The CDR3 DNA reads TGTGCCAGCAGCTGGAGCGGGAGGCCAGATACGCAGTATTTT. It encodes CASSWSGRPDTQYF.

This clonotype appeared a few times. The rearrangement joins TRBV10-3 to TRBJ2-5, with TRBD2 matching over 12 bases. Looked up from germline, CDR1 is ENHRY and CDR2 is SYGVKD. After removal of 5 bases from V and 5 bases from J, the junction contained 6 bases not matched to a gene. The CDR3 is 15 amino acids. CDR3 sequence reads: CAISPRLAGAETQYF. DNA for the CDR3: TGTGCCATCAGTCCCCGACTAGCGGGAGCTGAGACCCAGTACTTC.

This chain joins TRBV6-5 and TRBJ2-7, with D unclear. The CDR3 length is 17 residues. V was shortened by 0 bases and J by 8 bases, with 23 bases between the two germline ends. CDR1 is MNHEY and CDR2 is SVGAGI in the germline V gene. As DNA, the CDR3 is TGTGCCAGCAGTTACTCGATTGGTTTGGGGTTAGGGAAACAGCAGTACTTC. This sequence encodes CASSYSIGLGLGKQQYF.

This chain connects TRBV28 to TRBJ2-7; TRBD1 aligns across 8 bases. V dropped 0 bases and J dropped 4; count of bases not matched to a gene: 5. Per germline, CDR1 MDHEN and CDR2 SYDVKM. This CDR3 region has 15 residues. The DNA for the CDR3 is TGTGCCAGCAGTTTATGGGGACAGGCGGAGTACGAGCAGTACTTC. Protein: CASSLWGQAEYEQYF. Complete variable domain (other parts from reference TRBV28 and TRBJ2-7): DVKVTQSSRYLVKRTGEKVFLECVQDMDHENMFWYRQDPGLGLRLIYFSYDVKMKEKGDIPEGYSVSREKKERFSLILESASTNQTSMYLCASSLWGQAEYEQYFGPGTRLTVT.

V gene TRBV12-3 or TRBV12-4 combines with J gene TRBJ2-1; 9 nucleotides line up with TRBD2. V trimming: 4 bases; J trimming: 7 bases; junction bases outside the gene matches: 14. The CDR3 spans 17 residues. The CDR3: CASSSAGGASLRNEQFF. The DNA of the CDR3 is TGTGCCAGCAGTTCAGCGGGAGGCGCCTCACTACGGAATGAGCAGTTCTTC.

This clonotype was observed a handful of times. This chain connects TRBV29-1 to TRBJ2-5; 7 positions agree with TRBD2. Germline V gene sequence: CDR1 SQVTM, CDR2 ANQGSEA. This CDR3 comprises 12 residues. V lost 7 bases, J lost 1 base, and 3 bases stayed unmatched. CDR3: CSAGTIQETQYF. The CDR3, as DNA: TGCAGCGCCGGGACTATCCAAGAGACCCAGTACTTC.

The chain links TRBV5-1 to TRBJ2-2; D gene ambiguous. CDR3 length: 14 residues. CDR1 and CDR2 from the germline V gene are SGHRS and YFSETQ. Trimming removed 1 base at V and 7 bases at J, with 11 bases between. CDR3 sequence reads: CASSLTPRSGELFF. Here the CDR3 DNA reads TGCGCCAGCAGCTTGACCCCCCGGAGCGGGGAGCTGTTTTTT.

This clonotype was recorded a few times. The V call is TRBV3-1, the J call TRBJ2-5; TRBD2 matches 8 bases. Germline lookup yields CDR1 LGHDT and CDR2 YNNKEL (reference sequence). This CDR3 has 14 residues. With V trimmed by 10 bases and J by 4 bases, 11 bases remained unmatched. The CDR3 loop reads CATTPQAGVETQYF. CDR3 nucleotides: TGTGCCACCACACCCCAAGCGGGAGTAGAGACCCAGTACTTC.

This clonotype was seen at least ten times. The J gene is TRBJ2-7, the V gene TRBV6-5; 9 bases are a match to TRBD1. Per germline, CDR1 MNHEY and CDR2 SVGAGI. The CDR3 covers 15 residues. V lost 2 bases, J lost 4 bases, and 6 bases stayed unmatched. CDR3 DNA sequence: TGTGCCAGCAGTTACCTCGAACAGGGGGCTTACGAGCAGTACTTC. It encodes CASSYLEQGAYEQYF.

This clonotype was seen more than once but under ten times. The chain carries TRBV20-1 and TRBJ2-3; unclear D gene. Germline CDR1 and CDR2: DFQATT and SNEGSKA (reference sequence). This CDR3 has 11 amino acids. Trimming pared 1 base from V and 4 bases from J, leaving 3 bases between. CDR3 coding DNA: TGCAGTGCTAGAGTACCAGATACGCAGTATTTT. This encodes CSARVPDTQYF.

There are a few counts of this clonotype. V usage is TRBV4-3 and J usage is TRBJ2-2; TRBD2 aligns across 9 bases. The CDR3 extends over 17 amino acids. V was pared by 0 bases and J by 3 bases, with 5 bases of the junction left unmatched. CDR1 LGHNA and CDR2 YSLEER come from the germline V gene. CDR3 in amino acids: CASSQDASGVYTGELFF. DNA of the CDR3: TGCGCCAGCAGCCAAGATGCTAGCGGGGTCTACACCGGGGAGCTGTTTTTT.

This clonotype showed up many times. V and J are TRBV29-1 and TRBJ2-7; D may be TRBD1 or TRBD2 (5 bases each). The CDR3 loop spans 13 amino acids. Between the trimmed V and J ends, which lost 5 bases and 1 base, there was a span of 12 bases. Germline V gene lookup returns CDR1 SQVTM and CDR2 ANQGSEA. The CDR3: CSVTRGLSYEQYF. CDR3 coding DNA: TGCAGCGTTACCCGGGGCCTATCCTACGAGCAGTACTTC.

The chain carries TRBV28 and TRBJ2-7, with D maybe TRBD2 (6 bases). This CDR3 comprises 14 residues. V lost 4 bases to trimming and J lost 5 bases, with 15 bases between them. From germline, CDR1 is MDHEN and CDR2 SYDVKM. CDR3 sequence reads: CASSSLRRDHEQYF. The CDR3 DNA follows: TGTGCCAGCAGTTCCCTAAGGCGGGATCACGAGCAGTACTTC.

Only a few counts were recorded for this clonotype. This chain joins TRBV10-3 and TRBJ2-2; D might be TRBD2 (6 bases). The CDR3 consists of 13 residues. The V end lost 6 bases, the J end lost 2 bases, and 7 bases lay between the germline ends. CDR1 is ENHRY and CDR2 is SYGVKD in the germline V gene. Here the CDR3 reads CAISGSNTGELFF. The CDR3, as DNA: TGTGCCATCAGCGGGAGTAACACCGGGGAGCTGTTTTTT.

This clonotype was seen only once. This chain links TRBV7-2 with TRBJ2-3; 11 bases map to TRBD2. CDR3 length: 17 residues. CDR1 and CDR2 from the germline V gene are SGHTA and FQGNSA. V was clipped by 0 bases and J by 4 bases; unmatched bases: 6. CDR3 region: CASSLAFSGRGSDTQYF. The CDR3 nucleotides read TGTGCCAGCAGCTTAGCCTTTAGCGGGAGGGGGTCAGATACGCAGTATTTT. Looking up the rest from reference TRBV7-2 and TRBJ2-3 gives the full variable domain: GAGVSQSPSNKVTEKGKDVELRCDPISGHTALYWYRQSLGQGLEFLIYFQGNSAPDKSGLPSDRFSAERTGGSVSTLTIQRTQQEDSAVYLCASSLAFSGRGSDTQYFGPGTRLTVL.

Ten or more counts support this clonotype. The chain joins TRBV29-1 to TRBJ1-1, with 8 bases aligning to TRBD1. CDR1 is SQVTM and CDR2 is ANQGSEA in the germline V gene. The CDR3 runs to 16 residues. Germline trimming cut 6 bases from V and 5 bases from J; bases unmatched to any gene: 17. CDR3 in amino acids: CSVSLAAGTGWTEAFF. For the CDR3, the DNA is TGCAGCGTGAGCCTCGCCGCCGGGACAGGTTGGACTGAAGCTTTCTTT.

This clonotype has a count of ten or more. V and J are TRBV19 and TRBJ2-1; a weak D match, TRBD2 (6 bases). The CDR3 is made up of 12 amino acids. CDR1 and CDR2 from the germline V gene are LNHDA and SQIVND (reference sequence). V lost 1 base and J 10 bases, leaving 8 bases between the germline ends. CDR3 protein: CASSIGLAEQFF. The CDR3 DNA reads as TGTGCCAGTAGTATAGGGCTAGCGGAGCAGTTCTTC. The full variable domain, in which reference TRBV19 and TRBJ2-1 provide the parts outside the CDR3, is DGGITQSPKYLFRKEGQNVTLSCEQNLNHDAMYWYRQDPGQGLRLIYYSQIVNDFQKGDIAEGYSVSREKKESFPLTVTSAQKNPTAFYLCASSIGLAEQFFGPGTRLTVL.

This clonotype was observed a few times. CDR3 sequence (DNA): TGTGCCAGCAGCCCACGGACTAGCGTCGACAATGAGCAGTTCTTC. Translated: CASSPRTSVDNEQFF. The rearrangement links TRBV7-2 to TRBJ2-1, with TRBD2 matching over 9 bases. Trimming removed 5 bases from V and 5 bases from J; junction bases left unmatched: 7. The CDR3 is 15 residues long. Germline CDR1 SGHTA, CDR2 FQGNSA. The full variable domain, its missing parts supplied by reference TRBV7-2 and TRBJ2-1, is GAGVSQSPSNKVTEKGKDVELRCDPISGHTALYWYRQSLGQGLEFLIYFQGNSAPDKSGLPSDRFSAERTGGSVSTLTIQRTQQEDSAVYLCASSPRTSVDNEQFFGPGTRLTVL.

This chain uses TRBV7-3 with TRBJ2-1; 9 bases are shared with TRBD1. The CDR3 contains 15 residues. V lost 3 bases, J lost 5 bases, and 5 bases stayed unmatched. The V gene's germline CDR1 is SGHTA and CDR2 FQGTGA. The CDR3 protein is CASSLDRGAHNEQFF. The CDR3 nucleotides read TGTGCCAGCAGCTTGGACAGGGGCGCCCACAATGAGCAGTTCTTC. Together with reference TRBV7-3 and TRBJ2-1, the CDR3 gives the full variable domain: GAGVSQTPSNKVTEKGKYVELRCDPISGHTALYWYRQSLGQGPEFLIYFQGTGAADDSGLPNDRFFAVRPEGSVSTLKIQRTERGDSAVYLCASSLDRGAHNEQFFGPGTRLTVL.

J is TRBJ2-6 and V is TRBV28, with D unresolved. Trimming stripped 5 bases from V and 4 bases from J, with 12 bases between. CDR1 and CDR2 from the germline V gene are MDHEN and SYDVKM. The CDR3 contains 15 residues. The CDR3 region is CASSPTVGGANVLTF. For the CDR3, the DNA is TGTGCCAGCAGTCCGACGGTTGGCGGGGCCAACGTCCTGACTTTC.

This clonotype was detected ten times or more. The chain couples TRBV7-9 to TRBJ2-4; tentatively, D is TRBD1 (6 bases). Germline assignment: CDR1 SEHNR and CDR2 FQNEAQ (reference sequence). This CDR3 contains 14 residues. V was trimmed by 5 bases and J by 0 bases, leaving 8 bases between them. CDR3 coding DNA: TGTGCCAGCAGCCCGACAGGAGCCAAAAACATTCAGTACTTC. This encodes CASSPTGAKNIQYF.

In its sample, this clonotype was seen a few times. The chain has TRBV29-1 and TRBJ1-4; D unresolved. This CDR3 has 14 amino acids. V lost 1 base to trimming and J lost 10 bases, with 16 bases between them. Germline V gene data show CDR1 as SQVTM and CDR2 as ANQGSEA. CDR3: CSVEGSITRGKLFF. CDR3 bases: TGCAGCGTTGAAGGTAGCATCACCCGAGGAAAACTGTTTTTT.

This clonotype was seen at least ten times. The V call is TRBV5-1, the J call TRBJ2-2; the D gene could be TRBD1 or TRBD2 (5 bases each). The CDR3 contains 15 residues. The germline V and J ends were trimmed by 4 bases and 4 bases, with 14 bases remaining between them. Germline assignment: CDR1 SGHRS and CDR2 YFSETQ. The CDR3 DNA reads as TGCGCCAGCAGCCCGGGACCCATTGGCACCGGGGAGCTGTTTTTT. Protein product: CASSPGPIGTGELFF.

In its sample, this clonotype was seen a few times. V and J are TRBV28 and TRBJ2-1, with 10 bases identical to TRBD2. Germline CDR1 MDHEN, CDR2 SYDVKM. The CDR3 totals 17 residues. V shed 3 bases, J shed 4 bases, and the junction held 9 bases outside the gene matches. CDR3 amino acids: CASSLLSPTSGYNEQFF. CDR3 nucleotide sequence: TGTGCCAGCAGTTTGCTCTCCCCGACTAGCGGGTACAATGAGCAGTTCTTC.